This note documents a single TCR beta chain sequence. What this receptor recognizes is not known. Within one base of it there is no much larger clone, and no base qualities were kept. The data stem from a study of T cell repertoires in cytomegalovirus infection (dated by TCRdb to between 2017 and 2020). For context, the study as a whole: Alongside well-studied HLA-B-restricted epitopes, the peptide stimulations were aimed at recently identified HLA-C-restricted CMV epitopes, whose presentation resists viral immunomodulation. Because public TCR beta signatures pointed to carriage of CMV infection together with the matching HLA type, the HLA type of each donor mattered for the analysis.

CDR1 and CDR2 were assigned from the germline V gene (reference sequence) as LNHNV and YYDKDF. Trimming at the junction amounts to 5 bases on V and 1 base on J, and the germline ends lie 20 bases apart. The CDR3 sequence holds 17 residues, the cysteine and phenylalanine included. The only DNA kept is the CDR3, 51 bases in frame from the first base. This sample was sequenced with an Illumina HiSeq 1500. The public reads were quality trimmed at Q25 with fastp and then assembled into clones with MiXCR by TCRdb, keeping productive beta chains. Each record represents a unique CDR3 protein, reported with the most common genes and DNA among its rows. This sample has approximately 1,000,000 distinct CDR3 sequences in its table, and approximately 31% of those were observed once. The leading ten clones occupy roughly an eighth of the sample. The research as a whole found: The ex vivo response was dominated by HLA-C-restricted CMV-specific TCR beta clonotypes, and the single most frequent clonotype in two of eight donors was supplied by these HLA-C-restricted clonotypes. Carriers of CMV infection plus the relevant HLA type were discriminated by the cumulative frequency of public TCR beta family members in the study cohort and in an independent approximately 360-donor cohort.

The treatment or condition tag for this specimen amounts to: in vitro stimulation with specific CMV peptide epitopes to enrich CMV-specific T cells. The source was cultured CD8+ T cells from PBMCs, collected from culture after CMV antigen stimulation. The sequence joins TRBV15 to TRBJ2-5; no confident D gene assignment can be made. This TCR came from a human donor in good health (CMV status not recorded). Some clones in this sample may be carry-over from other donors' samples. The CDR3 protein is CATSGSPPGSFQETQYF. In nucleotide form, the sequence is TGTGCCACCAGCGGCAGTCCCCCAGGCAGCTTCCAAGAGACCCAGTACTTC.